The 9 T cell receptor beta chains below were found in one sample sequenced in a study of T cells after yellow fever vaccination (dated by TCRdb to about 2019). The treatment or condition label of this sample denotes: live attenuated yellow fever vaccine strain. The library was prepared using 5' RACE. Sequencing relied on an Illumina NovaSeq 6000. TCRdb cleaned the public reads at Q25 with fastp, built clones with MiXCR and kept in-frame beta chains. Under each unique CDR3 protein, matching rows form one entry showing the most common genes and DNA. Recorded for this sample are about 320,000 distinct CDR3 sequences; around 4.4% of them occurred a single time. The ten top clones hold less than 20% of the sample. Material: PBMCs, obtained 15 days after the yellow fever booster vaccination. The origin of the receptors is a man between 18 and 29 years old who received the YFV17D yellow fever vaccine.

This clonotype was counted a few times. V is TRBV4-2 and J is TRBJ1-2, with D hard to call. This CDR3 is built from 16 residues. Trimming took off 2 bases at V and 2 bases at J, with 15 bases between the two ends. Germline assignment: CDR1 LGHNA and CDR2 YNFKEQ. CDR3 coding DNA: TGTGCCAGCAGCCAACTATCCGGGAGCCTAAACTATGGCTACACCTTC. Translated: CASSQLSGSLNYGYTF.

This clonotype was seen a few times. The chain uses TRBV6-6 and TRBJ1-2; 7 positions match TRBD1. The trim removed 2 bases at V and 3 bases at J, leaving 6 bases unmatched. The V gene's germline CDR1 is MNHNY and CDR2 SVGAGI (reference sequence). The CDR3 has 15 residues. DNA of the CDR3: TGTGCCAGCAGTTACCCGTTCCAGGGGGACTATGGCTACACCTTC. Translated, it gives CASSYPFQGDYGYTF.

This clonotype came up a few times. V usage is TRBV5-1 and J usage is TRBJ1-4, with D perhaps matching TRBD1 (5 bases). The CDR3 covers 14 residues. Deletions cut 2 bases from V and 3 bases from J, with 8 bases between. Germline V gives CDR1 SGHRS, CDR2 YFSETQ. In DNA form, the CDR3 reads TGCGCCAGCAGCTTCGGGGGGGCTAATGAAAAACTGTTTTTT. Translating gives CASSFGGANEKLFF.

The CDR3 sequence is CASTIGDAKFNYGYTF. The CDR3 DNA reads TGCGCCAGCACCATTGGAGACGCCAAATTTAACTATGGCTACACCTTC. J is TRBJ1-2 and V is TRBV5-1; D gene uncertain. The CDR3 extends over 16 amino acids. Trimming took 6 bases from V and 1 from J, leaving 19 bases between them. Germline V gene sequence: CDR1 SGHRS, CDR2 YFSETQ.

In its sample, this clonotype was seen many times. The gene calls are TRBV7-8 and TRBJ1-1, with TRBD1 as a possible D gene (6 bases). Germline V gene data show CDR1 as SGHVS and CDR2 as FQNEAQ. The V end lost 0 bases, the J end lost 6 bases, and 11 bases lay between the germline ends. The length of the CDR3 is 14 residues. The CDR3 bases are TGTGCCAGCAGCTTAGCTGCCAGGGGACCTGAAGCTTTCTTT. Encoded protein: CASSLAARGPEAFF.

This clonotype was recorded a few times. CDR3 protein: CASSQADPNYGYTF. The CDR3 DNA sequence: TGTGCCAGCAGCCAAGCCGACCCAAACTATGGCTACACCTTC. The chain recombines TRBV7-8 with TRBJ1-2; D is ambiguous. The CDR3 loop spans 14 amino acids. Germline V gene lookup returns CDR1 SGHVS and CDR2 FQNEAQ. V lost 5 bases and J lost 2, with 12 bases in between. The variable domain in full, with the rest retrieved from reference TRBV7-8 and TRBJ1-2, is GAGVSQSPRYKVAKRGQDVALRCDPISGHVSLFWYQQALGQGPEFLTYFQNEAQLDKSGLPSDRFFAERPEGSVSTLKIQRTQQEDSAVYLCASSQADPNYGYTFGSGTRLTVV.

The chain is built from TRBV4-1 and TRBJ1-1, with no clear D. CDR1 and CDR2 from the germline V gene are MGHRA and YSYEKL. This CDR3 is 13 amino acids long. Trimming took off 4 bases at V and 1 base at J, with 7 bases between the two ends. The CDR3 nucleotides read TGCGCCAGCAGCCGTGAGCCGAACACTGAAGCTTTCTTT. Amino acids: CASSREPNTEAFF.

The sample holds a few counts of this clonotype. The chain carries TRBV18 and TRBJ2-3; D remains unclear. The V end was cut by 0 bases, the J end by 4 bases, with 5 bases between. Germline-derived CDR1 and CDR2 are KGHSH and LQKENI. The CDR3 extends over 13 amino acids. The CDR3 DNA sequence: TGTGCCAGCTCACCACCAAGCTCAGATACGCAGTATTTT. Translation gives CASSPPSSDTQYF.

This clonotype occurred many times. The chain recombines TRBV12-3 or TRBV12-4 with TRBJ1-5; D gene uncertain. The V and J ends lost 9 bases and 0 bases respectively, with 6 bases between them. The CDR3 sequence is 12 residues long. The CDR3: CASKNSNQPQHF. CDR3 DNA sequence: TGTGCCAGTAAAAATAGCAATCAGCCCCAGCATTTT.